The TCR beta chain under discussion was sequenced for a study of beta chain features in type 1 diabetes. General study results and limits: Shortening of TCRB CDR3s, moderate but significant, appeared in all four CD4+ subsets of Type 1 diabetes patients.

The V end was cut by 4 bases, the J end by 10 bases, with 21 bases between. Germline loops: CDR1 SGHNT, CDR2 YYREEE (reference sequence). This CDR3 has 15 amino acids. As regards this clone: Its target is not known.

Investigators reverse transcribed all isolated RNA, so they sequenced expressed TCRB transcripts. Mean read depth for naive, central memory and regulatory T cell samples was about 3.6 million reads. The method was immunoSEQ multiplex PCR; TCRdb's version includes in-frame clones alone and lacks a portion of them. The sample carries a few hundred thousand clones, roughly a quarter recorded once. Material: naive CD4+ T cells from blood. The clonotype comes from a woman in her 30s with type 1 diabetes. The J gene is TRBJ2-1, the V gene TRBV5-4, with a weak D call TRBD2 (6 bases). Here the CDR3 reads CASSMRTNIGLEQFF. The CDR3 DNA reads TGTGCCAGCAGCATGCGGACTAACATCGGATTGGAGCAGTTCTTC.